The 26 T cell receptor beta chains given below trace back to one sample, sequenced in a study of CD8+CD57+ T cells in acquired aplastic anemia (dated by TCRdb to the late 2010s). Expansion of CD8+CD57+ cells had been shown by flow cytometry in the patients chosen for sequencing. For sequencing, an Illumina HiSeq 2000 was employed. Profiling of TCR beta VDJ combinations and CDR3 sequences used genomic DNA as the template. The public reads were reprocessed in TCRdb via fastp at Q25 and MiXCR, keeping in-frame beta chains. Identical CDR3 protein sequences are pooled into one entry, listed with their most common genes and DNA. Across this sample there are approximately 250,000 distinct CDR3 sequences, with 82% seen only once. The top ten hold less than 50% of the sample. The sequenced material came from sorted CD4+, CD8+, or CD8+CD57+ T cells (not recorded which) from PBMCs. The receptor source for this set is a human donor with aplastic anemia.

The gene calls are TRBV7-9 and TRBJ2-3; 7 bases fit TRBD1. Trimming took 5 bases from V and 11 from J; bases not matched to a gene: 19. The germline CDR1 and CDR2 sequences are SEHNR and FQNEAQ (reference sequence). This CDR3 region has 16 residues. In DNA form, the CDR3 reads TGTGCCAGCAGCCCAGAAAAGGGGGCTCGGACAAAGAAGCAGTATTTT. It encodes CASSPEKGARTKKQYF. The entire variable domain, with the rest obtained from reference TRBV7-9 and TRBJ2-3, is as follows: DTGVSQNPRHKITKRGQNVTFRCDPISEHNRLYWYRQTLGQGPEFLTYFQNEAQLEKSRLLSDRFSAERPKGSFSTLEIQRTEQGDSAMYLCASSPEKGARTKKQYFGPGTRLTVL.

With regard to this clonotype: The conserved phenylalanine or tryptophan normally closing the CDR3 is absent here, so this likely arose from a read error. The DNA is left out, because the CDR3 cannot be placed on it with certainty; the CDR3 is given as TCRdb lists it. The rearrangement uses TRBV7-3 and TRBJ1-2; the D segment call TRBD1 is taken from the table without a DNA check. The CDR3 is 13 residues long, ends included. Germline V gene sequence: CDR1 SGHTA, CDR2 FQGTGA. Here the CDR3 reads CASSLDLTGSTEA.

This clonotype showed up just a few times. V is TRBV10-3 and J is TRBJ1-1; 10 nucleotides line up with TRBD1. The CDR3 totals 17 residues. Germline CDR1 and CDR2: ENHRY and SYGVKD. Unmatched junction bases numbered 9, after V lost 4 bases and J lost 1 base. The CDR3 here is CAISVSETGGRNTEAFF. In DNA form, the CDR3 reads TGTGCCATCAGTGTCTCAGAGACAGGGGGCCGGAACACTGAAGCTTTCTTT.

This clonotype was recorded only once. The missing conserved phenylalanine or tryptophan at the end of this CDR3 makes a read error likely. It is unclear where the CDR3 begins or ends on the DNA, so no DNA is shown, and the CDR3 is as TCRdb lists it. The rearrangement joins TRBV2 to TRBJ2-1; TRBD1, the table's D call, lacks a check against the DNA. The CDR3 is made up of 16 amino acids, end residues included. From germline, CDR1 is SNHLY and CDR2 FYNNEI. The CDR3 region is CASGHGGTDTQYFGLG.

The chain joins TRBV7-8 to TRBJ2-1, with D perhaps matching TRBD2 (6 bases). CDR3 length: 16 amino acids. The V gene's germline CDR1 is SGHVS and CDR2 FQNEAQ. Trimming removed 0 bases from V and 13 bases from J, with 22 bases in between. The CDR3 DNA reads TGTGCCAGCAGCTTAGCGGGAGGAAACGATACGGAGTATCAGTTCTTC. Its protein is CASSLAGGNDTEYQFF.

In nucleotides, the CDR3 is TGTGCCAGCAGCTTGGTTGACAGGGGCTTGGACTATGGCTACACCTTC. The encoded protein is CASSLVDRGLDYGYTF. This chain joins TRBV5-5 and TRBJ1-2; 8 bases are a match to TRBD1. There are 16 residues in the CDR3. The V segment lost 0 bases and the J segment 3 bases; nucleotides outside the gene matches: 7. The germline CDR1 and CDR2 sequences are SGHKS and YYEKEE (reference sequence). Looking up the rest from reference TRBV5-5 and TRBJ1-2 gives the full variable domain: DAGVTQSPTHLIKTRGQQVTLRCSPISGHKSVSWYQQVLGQGPQFIFQYYEKEERGRGNFPDRFSARQFPNYSSELNVNALLLGDSALYLCASSLVDRGLDYGYTFGSGTRLTVV.

This clonotype was detected only a few times. This rearrangement joins TRBV5-6 to TRBJ2-5; perhaps TRBD1 as D (6 bases). There are 14 residues in the CDR3. Trimming shortened V by 3 bases and J by 2 bases, and 11 bases separated the two germline ends. Germline assignment: CDR1 SGHDT and CDR2 YYEEEE. This CDR3 reads CASSSRDKQETQYF. CDR3 nucleotides: TGTGCCAGCAGCTCCCGGGACAAGCAAGAGACCCAGTACTTC.

This clonotype was picked up many times. V is TRBV11-3 and J is TRBJ2-3; D remains ambiguous. V shed 8 bases and J shed 3 bases, with 12 bases lying between them. Looked up from germline, CDR1 is SGHNT and CDR2 is YENEEA. This CDR3 is built from 13 residues. This chain's CDR3 is CASGVDLTDTQYF. DNA of the CDR3: TGTGCCAGCGGCGTAGATCTGACAGATACGCAGTATTTT.

The chain links TRBV5-6 to TRBJ2-3; D is ambiguous. V lost 1 base and J 5 bases, leaving 14 bases between the germline ends. The CDR3 spans 15 residues. Germline CDR1 and CDR2: SGHDT and YYEEEE. The CDR3 sequence is CASSLTAASGDTQYF. The CDR3 DNA reads TGTGCCAGCAGCTTGACGGCGGCCTCTGGAGATACGCAGTATTTT. The full variable domain, in which reference TRBV5-6 and TRBJ2-3 provide the parts outside the CDR3, is DAGVTQSPTHLIKTRGQQVTLRCSPKSGHDTVSWYQQALGQGPQFIFQYYEEEERQRGNFPDRFSGHQFPNYSSELNVNALLLGDSALYLCASSLTAASGDTQYFGPGTRLTVL.

Comments on this clonotype: The junction departs from germline at one end; a sequencing error may be responsible. V and J are TRBV7-8 and TRBJ2-1; D not resolved. CDR1 and CDR2 from the germline V gene are SGHVS and FQNEAQ. The CDR3 is 15 amino acids. The CDR3 nucleotides read TGTGCCAGCAGCGTATACCAAGGTCCCGACAATCAGCAGTTCTTC. Its translation: CASSVYQGPDNQQFF.

A note on this clonotype: The DNA is omitted, as the CDR3 cannot be located on it reliably, and the CDR3 follows TCRdb's listing. This chain uses TRBV7-9 with TRBJ2-3; the D call TRBD2 from the table was never checked on the DNA. The CDR3 extends over 15 residues, inclusive of both ends. The germline V gene has CDR1 SEHNR and CDR2 FQNEAQ (reference sequence). The CDR3: CASSLGETQYFGPYF.

Of note for this clonotype: The conserved final phenylalanine or tryptophan is absent from the CDR3, which likely points to a read error. No DNA is shown, since the ends of the CDR3 on it are uncertain; the CDR3 is the one TCRdb lists. The V and J genes are TRBV9 and TRBJ2-3. Inclusive of both ends, the CDR3 amounts to 13 amino acids. Germline V CDR1 and CDR2: SGDLS, YYNGEE. CDR3 sequence: CASSEGVSRNQHL.

This clonotype has at least ten counts. The V gene is TRBV7-9, the J gene TRBJ2-1; 9 bases fit TRBD2. Germline values: CDR1 SEHNR, CDR2 FQNEAQ (reference sequence). Trimming at V came to 3 bases and at J to 7 bases, leaving 7 bases not matched to a gene. The CDR3 length is 15 residues. CDR3 sequence reads: CASSFQRSGGNEQFF. CDR3 in DNA: TGTGCCAGCAGCTTTCAAAGAAGCGGGGGGAATGAGCAGTTCTTC. Complete variable domain (other parts from reference TRBV7-9 and TRBJ2-1): DTGVSQNPRHKITKRGQNVTFRCDPISEHNRLYWYRQTLGQGPEFLTYFQNEAQLEKSRLLSDRFSAERPKGSFSTLEIQRTEQGDSAMYLCASSFQRSGGNEQFFGPGTRLTVL.

V usage is TRBV5-5 and J usage is TRBJ1-5; no clear D. The CDR3 covers 14 residues. Trimming took off 0 bases at V and 2 bases at J, with 6 bases between the two ends. CDR1 and CDR2 from the germline V gene are SGHKS and YYEKEE (reference sequence). The CDR3 nucleotides are TGTGCCAGCAGCTTGGATAATGGCAATCAGCCCCAGCATTTT. Translating gives CASSLDNGNQPQHF.

For this clonotype: Because the CDR3 is missing its conserved closing phenylalanine or tryptophan, this is likely a read error. V gene TRBV15 combines with J gene TRBJ2-1; 13 bases fit TRBD2. Germline V lookup: CDR1 LNHNV, CDR2 YYDKDF (reference sequence). The CDR3 consists of 17 residues. Trimming removed 5 bases from V and 0 bases from J; junction bases left unmatched: 4. The DNA of the CDR3 is TGTGCCACCAGCGGGGGACTAGCGGGGATCTCCTACAATGAGCAGTTCTCC. Translated: CATSGGLAGISYNEQFS.

This clonotype was counted ten times or more. This sequence joins TRBV30 and TRBJ1-1; D unresolved. V was cut by 4 bases and J by 5 bases, with 5 bases left in between. The CDR3 loop spans 10 amino acids. Germline V gene data show CDR1 as GTSNPN and CDR2 as SVGIG (reference sequence). The DNA of the CDR3 is TGTGCCTGGATCCGGACTGAAGCTTTCTTT. Its translation is CAWIRTEAFF.

The chain joins TRBV7-2 to TRBJ2-3; the D is unclear. In germline, CDR1 is SGHTA, CDR2 FQGNSA. V was clipped by 0 bases and J by 10 bases, with 14 bases between them. The CDR3 length is 14 residues. As DNA, the CDR3 is TGTGCCAGCAGCTTAGCGGGCGGTCACGATCCGCAGTATTTT. This translates into CASSLAGGHDPQYF.

Many counts were recorded for this clonotype. J is TRBJ2-3 and V is TRBV11-2, with unresolved D. CDR3 length: 15 residues. Germline V gene data show CDR1 as SGHAT and CDR2 as FQNNGV. V lost 3 bases and J lost 2, with 12 bases in between. The CDR3 sequence is CASSFTTSSTDTQYF. The CDR3 DNA reads as TGTGCCAGCAGCTTTACGACTTCCTCCACAGATACGCAGTATTTT. The full variable domain, its missing parts supplied by reference TRBV11-2 and TRBJ2-3, is EAGVAQSPRYKIIEKRQSVAFWCNPISGHATLYWYQQILGQGPKLLIQFQNNGVVDDSQLPKDRFSAERLKGVDSTLKIQPAKLEDSAVYLCASSFTTSSTDTQYFGPGTRLTVL.

The DNA for the CDR3 is TGTGCCAGCAGCTTTACTAGACAGGGGAGCACTTCTACGCAGTATTTT. Residues: CASSFTRQGSTSTQYF. The genes are TRBV7-9 and TRBJ2-3; TRBD1 matches 8 bases. This CDR3 is built from 16 residues. With 3 bases clipped from V and 8 bases from J, the junction kept 13 bases outside the gene matches. CDR1 and CDR2 from the germline V gene are SEHNR and FQNEAQ (reference sequence).

A word on this clonotype: At one end the junction does not follow the germline gene, possibly because of a read error. The chain employs TRBV7-9 and TRBJ1-2; 9 nucleotides match TRBD1. The length of the CDR3 is 16 residues. Germline V gene lookup returns CDR1 SEHNR and CDR2 FQNEAQ (reference sequence). The CDR3: CASSSADRGLDYRYTF. For the CDR3, the DNA is TGTGCCAGCAGCTCGGCGGACAGGGGCTTGGACTATCGCTACACCTTC.

To note about this clonotype: A clone one base away is much larger, so this may be a read error. V is TRBV30 and J is TRBJ2-1; D not resolved. Germline CDR1 is GTSNPN and CDR2 is SVGIG (reference sequence). The CDR3 covers 14 residues. The DNA for the CDR3 is TGTGCCTGGAGTCTTAGTAGACTTTACAATGAGCAGTTATTC. Protein product: CAWSLSRLYNEQLF.

The V and J genes are TRBV7-2 and TRBJ1-2; TRBD1 is a possible D gene (5 bases). CDR1 SGHTA and CDR2 FQGNSA come from the germline V gene. V was pared by 3 bases and J by 6 bases, with 17 bases between. This CDR3 region has 15 residues. The CDR3: CASSLKLSADNGYTF. The CDR3 DNA is TGTGCCAGCAGCTTGAAACTGAGCGCGGACAATGGCTACACCTTC.

The rearrangement joins TRBV9 to TRBJ2-7; either TRBD1 or TRBD2 may fit D (5 bases each). Germline V gene data show CDR1 as SGDLS and CDR2 as YYNGEE. This CDR3 is 15 amino acids long. With 4 bases removed from V and 9 bases from J, the gap between germline ends came to 23 bases. The CDR3 sequence: CASSWGKGKEYLQYF. CDR3 nucleotide sequence: TGTGCCAGCAGCTGGGGGAAGGGGAAGGAGTACTTGCAGTACTTC.

Regarding this clonotype: Compared with germline, one end of the junction differs, possibly owing to a read error. The chain employs TRBV24-1 and TRBJ1-3, with 8 nucleotides matching TRBD1. Germline values: CDR1 KGHDR, CDR2 SFDVKD. The CDR3 is 16 amino acids. CDR3 loop: CATCDKGTGSGNTIYF. As DNA, the CDR3 is TGTGCCACCTGTGACAAGGGGACAGGCTCTGGAAACACCATATATTTT.

As concerns this clonotype: One end of the junction varies from germline; a read error may be responsible. CDR3 in DNA: TGCGCCAGCAGCTTGGAGAGCATCAACACTGAAGCTTTCTTT. It codes for CASSLESINTEAFF. The rearrangement uses TRBV5-6 and TRBJ1-1; D remains ambiguous. The germline V gene encodes CDR1 SGHDT and CDR2 YYEEEE. The length of the CDR3 is 14 residues.

For this clonotype: One end of the junction is discordant with germline, which a read error may explain. The V call is TRBV7-8, the J call TRBJ2-1; TRBD1 agrees at 7 bases. Germline assignment: CDR1 SGHVS and CDR2 FQNEAQ. The CDR3 consists of 13 residues. The CDR3 sequence is CASSFGADGTALF. The DNA for the CDR3 is TGTGCCAGCAGCTTTGGTGCAGACGGGACAGCCCTTTTC.